This TCR beta chain was identified during a study of blood T cell repertoires in COVID-19. The CDR3 length is 14 residues. The V end was cut by 5 bases, the J end by 4 bases, with 15 bases between. The germline V gene has CDR1 MNHEY and CDR2 SVGAGI. Libraries were prepared by immunoSEQ multiplex PCR; TCRdb keeps only in-frame clonotypes and omits some of them. The table lists roughly 30,000 clones, roughly 89% of them singletons. This clone has only a few counts. The sequenced material came from peripheral blood. This TCR came from a man aged 55 to 69 with active COVID-19. The V gene is TRBV6-5, the J gene TRBJ2-7; a weak D match, TRBD1 (6 bases). CDR3 amino acids: CASSILQGWYEQYF. Written as DNA, the CDR3 is TGTGCCAGCAGTATCCTTCAGGGGTGGTACGAGCAGTACTTC.